This TCR beta chain came from a study of OX40 agonist ivuxolimab in advanced cancers. Only one count was recorded for this clone. Clones were sequenced by immunoSEQ multiplex PCR, and TCRdb holds only the in-frame ones, with some missing. This repertoire shows about 48,000 clones, around 90% found once; its top ten account for around half. Germline CDR1 reads MDHEN; CDR2 reads SYDVKM. Trimming left V 1 base short and J 6 bases short, with 18 bases between. CDR3 length: 16 residues. The chain links TRBV28 to TRBJ1-2; weak D call: TRBD1 (6 bases). This TCR came from an adult with an advanced solid tumor such as melanoma, head and neck, liver or kidney cancer. Source: CD4+ or CD8+ T cells sorted from blood, taken in a trial of the OX40 agonist ivuxolimab. CDR3 DNA: TGTGCCAGCAGTTTATTCTTCAGGGGAGGGTTTGATGGCTACACCTTC. This gives the protein CASSLFFRGGFDGYTF.